What follows is one TCR beta chain and its context. Its matching antigen is unknown. The data derive from a study of T-cell memory formation after mild COVID-19. Whole-study context: Clusters were largely donor specific. Study observations and caveats: Contracting CD4+ clones lay largely in CM and EM, with CD8+ ones residing in EMRA. Pre-infection memory harbored some responding clones, suggesting cross-reactive memory joined.

CDR1 and CDR2 from the germline V gene are SGHTA and FQGNSA. CDR3 length: 14 residues. With constant-segment primers, 5'RACE yielded cDNA libraries of TCR alpha and TCR beta that carried sample barcodes and UMIs. TCRdb re-derived calls from the 5' RACE reads in MiXCR, one entry per CDR3 protein. The sample has approximately 500,000 distinct CDR3 sequences, roughly 25% seen once. The sample comprised PBMCs or a T cell subset sorted from them (not recorded which). The receptor comes from an adult woman who had mild COVID-19 (a few samples of this study predate the infection). Cell type and time point are not known. This sequence joins TRBV7-2 and TRBJ2-1, with 7 nucleotides matching TRBD1. The DNA end is more similar to TRBJ2-7, so the J call may be wrong. The CDR3 here is CASRPNRGRNEQYF. CDR3 sequence (DNA): TGTGCCAGCAGACCCAACAGGGGCAGGAACGAGCAGTACTTC.